These 28 T cell receptor beta chains originate from one sample sequenced in a study of T cells in Graves' hyperthyroidism and ophthalmopathy. RNA transcripts gave rise to amplified TCR beta CDR3 regions. The HTBI primer set served for first-round RT-PCR of the TCR CDR3. TCRdb analysed the multiplex PCR reads with MiXCR anew, one entry per CDR3 protein. The top ten hold 33% of the sample, which has approximately 300,000 distinct CDR3 sequences, approximately 17% seen once. The sample comprised blood. The receptors were sampled from a man aged 25-45 years with Graves' hyperthyroidism.

This clonotype was detected ten times or more. The chain is built from TRBV6-2 or TRBV6-3 and TRBJ2-7, with D perhaps matching TRBD2 (6 bases). The CDR3 is 18 residues long. V lost 3 bases, J lost 0 bases, and 21 bases lay in between. Germline V gives CDR1 MNHEY, CDR2 SVGEGT. The chain's CDR3 is CASSYPSDKARGSYEQYF. CDR3 DNA sequence: TGTGCCAGCAGTTATCCTTCAGACAAGGCGCGGGGCTCCTACGAGCAGTACTTC.

This clonotype was picked up a small number of times. CDR3 protein: CASRADPRDTQYF. The CDR3, as DNA: TGTGCCAGCCGAGCCGATCCTAGGGATACGCAGTATTTT. The V gene is TRBV12-3 or TRBV12-4, the J gene TRBJ2-3; D is ambiguous. The CDR3 runs 13 residues. V shed 8 bases and J shed 6 bases, with 15 bases lying between them.

J is TRBJ1-1 and V is TRBV19; possible D gene TRBD1, 6 bases. The CDR3 spans 14 residues. Germline V gives CDR1 LNHDA, CDR2 SQIVND (reference sequence). Trimming removed 5 bases at V and 0 bases at J, with 10 bases between. CDR3 sequence (DNA): TGTGCCAGTAGTCGCGGACAGCTGAACACTGAAGCTTTCTTT. Translation: CASSRGQLNTEAFF.

This clonotype was recorded at least ten times. V gene TRBV3-1 combines with J gene TRBJ1-2, with 12 nucleotides matching TRBD1. The CDR3 consists of 14 residues. Germline-derived CDR1 and CDR2 are LGHDT and YNNKEL (reference sequence). V gave up 5 bases and J gave up 7 bases; unmatched junction bases: 5. As DNA, the CDR3 is TGTGCCAGCAGCGAGGGGACAGGGGGCGTTGGCTACACCTTC. It codes for CASSEGTGGVGYTF.

This clonotype was detected many times. The chain recombines TRBV27 with TRBJ2-7; the D is unclear. Trimming took off 5 bases at V and 6 bases at J, with 14 bases between the two ends. CDR1 MNHEY and CDR2 SMNVEV come from the germline V gene (reference sequence). The CDR3 has 13 amino acids. The CDR3 protein is CASSLDVVGEQYF. CDR3 coding DNA: TGTGCCAGCAGTCTCGACGTGGTTGGCGAGCAGTACTTC.

This clonotype was observed a single time. The chain couples TRBV5-1 to TRBJ2-2; 9 positions agree with TRBD2. Unmatched junction bases numbered 14, after V lost 7 bases and J lost 4 bases. Germline V gene data show CDR1 as SGHRS and CDR2 as YFSETQ. CDR3 length: 17 residues. The CDR3 spells CASSMWVAGAGTGELFF. In DNA, the CDR3 is TGCGCCAGCTCCATGTGGGTAGCGGGAGCTGGCACCGGGGAGCTGTTTTTT.

This chain links TRBV6-6 with TRBJ2-5, with a possible D match to TRBD2 (6 bases). CDR1 is MNHNY and CDR2 is SVGAGI in the germline V gene (reference sequence). The ends were cut back, 0 bases at V and 9 bases at J, with 11 bases in the middle. The CDR3 totals 13 residues. The CDR3 sequence is CASSYSGGLAQYF. The CDR3 bases are TGTGCCAGCAGTTACTCGGGGGGTTTGGCCCAGTACTTC.

This clonotype was seen at least ten times. V usage is TRBV3-1 and J usage is TRBJ2-3; 9 bases align to TRBD2. The CDR3 runs to 16 residues. Germline V gene lookup returns CDR1 LGHDT and CDR2 YNNKEL (reference sequence). Trimming took 2 bases from V and 1 from J; bases not matched to a gene: 4. CDR3 in amino acids: CASSQLAGLGTDTQYF. The CDR3, as DNA: TGTGCCAGCAGCCAACTAGCGGGACTTGGCACAGATACGCAGTATTTT.

This clonotype was recorded at least ten times. J is TRBJ2-1 and V is TRBV11-3; a possible D gene is TRBD2 (6 bases). The CDR3 spans 19 residues. V lost 0 bases to trimming and J lost 0 bases, with 18 bases between them. Germline CDR1 is SGHNT and CDR2 is YENEEA. CDR3 coding DNA: TGTGCCAGCAGCTTAGAAGGACCGACGGGACTCATCTCCTACAATGAGCAGTTCTTC. Translated, it gives CASSLEGPTGLISYNEQFF.

There are a few counts of this clonotype. The chain has TRBV15 and TRBJ1-6; D may be TRBD1 (6 bases). Per the germline V gene, CDR1 is LNHNV and CDR2 is YYDKDF (reference sequence). Trimming shortened V by 2 bases and J by 9 bases, and 11 bases separated the two germline ends. The length of the CDR3 is 14 residues. Written as DNA, the CDR3 is TGTGCCACCAGCAGACACAGGGATGGTTCACCCCTCCACTTT. Encoded protein: CATSRHRDGSPLHF.

This clonotype has a handful of counts. This chain joins TRBV6-1 and TRBJ1-3, with D maybe TRBD1 (5 bases). V gave up 5 bases and J gave up 1 base, with 12 bases separating them. The CDR3 loop spans 15 amino acids. Germline V lookup: CDR1 MNHNS, CDR2 SASEGT. As DNA, the CDR3 is TGTGCCAGCAGTTATGGGGGGAGTTCTGGAAACACCATATATTTT. Translating it yields CASSYGGSSGNTIYF.

A word on this clonotype: This may be a read error: a much more frequent sequence differs by one nucleotide. This chain joins TRBV20-1 and TRBJ1-2, with TRBD1 matching 7 bases. V lost 1 base to trimming and J lost 6 bases; unmatched junction nucleotides: 5. The length of the CDR3 is 13 residues. Germline CDR1 DFQATT, CDR2 SNEGSKA (reference sequence). The CDR3 spells CSARGDRFNGYTF. The CDR3 nucleotides are TGCAGTGCTAGAGGGGACAGATTCAATGGCTACACCTTC.

This clonotype was counted only a few times. The chain links TRBV29-1 to TRBJ2-5; D is unresolved. The V end was cut by 1 base, the J end by 1 base, with 10 bases between. CDR3 length equals 14 residues. Germline CDR1 and CDR2: SQVTM and ANQGSEA. The CDR3 sequence is CSVEGIQSQETQYF. CDR3 DNA sequence: TGCAGCGTTGAAGGTATCCAGTCCCAAGAGACCCAGTACTTC.

This clonotype appeared many times. The J gene is TRBJ2-1, the V gene TRBV11-2, with 9 bases matching TRBD2. Germline CDR1 reads SGHAT; CDR2 reads FQNNGV. J lost 12 bases, V lost 5 bases, and 11 bases had no gene match. The CDR3 has 14 amino acids. The CDR3: CASSLSGTSSRQFF. The CDR3 DNA reads TGTGCCAGCAGCCTATCCGGGACTAGCTCTCGGCAGTTCTTC.

This clonotype was seen a handful of times. This chain joins TRBV6-1 and TRBJ1-2; D gene uncertain. The CDR3 contains 11 residues. Per germline, CDR1 MNHNS and CDR2 SASEGT. V shed 5 bases and J shed 12 bases, with 13 bases lying between them. The chain's CDR3 is CASSLPPGDTF. The CDR3 DNA reads as TGTGCCAGCAGTCTGCCACCGGGAGACACCTTC.

In its sample, this clonotype was seen a few times. The rearrangement uses TRBV9 and TRBJ2-3; the match to TRBD2 covers 7 bases. The CDR3 contains 16 residues. Trimming at V came to 1 base and at J to 3 bases, leaving 8 bases not matched to a gene. The germline gives CDR1 SGDLS, CDR2 YYNGEE. CDR3 nucleotides: TGTGCCAGCAGCGTACGAGGCGGGAGTGTAACAGATACGCAGTATTTT. Translated, it gives CASSVRGGSVTDTQYF.

The chain joins TRBV10-3 to TRBJ2-7; the match to TRBD2 covers 7 bases. Germline CDR1 ENHRY, CDR2 SYGVKD. The CDR3 covers 15 residues. Losses at the gene ends were 3 bases for V and 4 bases for J; bases not matched to a gene: 9. For the CDR3, the DNA is TGTGCCATCAGTGAAGGGGCCGCGGGGGAGTACGAGCAGTACTTC. Its translation is CAISEGAAGEYEQYF.

The chain recombines TRBV28 with TRBJ2-7; either TRBD1 or TRBD2 may fit D (6 bases each). Trimming cost V 3 bases and J 5 bases, with 17 bases left between them. CDR3 length equals 15 residues. Per germline, CDR1 MDHEN and CDR2 SYDVKM. CDR3 loop: CASSLGGRALDEQYF. The CDR3 DNA follows: TGTGCCAGCAGTTTGGGGGGCAGGGCATTAGACGAGCAGTACTTC. Combining the CDR3 with reference TRBV28 and TRBJ2-7 gives the whole variable domain DVKVTQSSRYLVKRTGEKVFLECVQDMDHENMFWYRQDPGLGLRLIYFSYDVKMKEKGDIPEGYSVSREKKERFSLILESASTNQTSMYLCASSLGGRALDEQYFGPGTRLTVT.

This clonotype occurred many times. The chain links TRBV6-2 or TRBV6-3 to TRBJ1-6; unclear D gene. This CDR3 region has 12 residues. With 2 bases removed from V and 10 bases from J, the gap between germline ends came to 6 bases. CDR1 and CDR2 from the germline V gene are MNHEY and SVGEGT. The CDR3 nucleotides read TGTGCCAGCAGTTACCGGAGCTCACCCCTCCACTTT. Protein sequence: CASSYRSSPLHF.

The V gene is TRBV24-1, the J gene TRBJ2-1; 8 bases agree with TRBD2. Germline V gives CDR1 KGHDR, CDR2 SFDVKD. The CDR3 is 16 amino acids. V lost 0 bases to trimming and J lost 5 bases; unmatched junction nucleotides: 5. CDR3 nucleotides: TGTGCCACCAGTGATTTGGCGACTAGCGCCGACAATGAGCAGTTCTTC. This sequence encodes CATSDLATSADNEQFF.

This clonotype showed up many times. The rearrangement joins TRBV19 to TRBJ2-7, with 7 bases matching TRBD2. V trimming: 5 bases; J trimming: 7 bases; junction bases outside the gene matches: 8. The CDR3 length is 13 residues. Germline CDR1 is LNHDA and CDR2 is SQIVND (reference sequence). CDR3 coding DNA: TGTGCCAGTAGTCGCCAGACTAGCCCGGAGCAGTACTTC. This encodes CASSRQTSPEQYF.

The table lists this clonotype with a few counts. The rearrangement links TRBV9 to TRBJ2-5; tentatively, D is TRBD1 or TRBD2 (5 bases each). The CDR3 spans 15 residues. V lost 0 bases and J lost 1, with 10 bases in between. In germline, CDR1 is SGDLS, CDR2 YYNGEE. In DNA, the CDR3 is TGTGCCAGCAGCGTAGCAGGGACCATCCAAGAGACCCAGTACTTC. Translation gives CASSVAGTIQETQYF.

This clonotype was seen many times. V and J are TRBV12-3 or TRBV12-4 and TRBJ1-5; possibly TRBD1 for D (5 bases). This CDR3 contains 15 residues. With 3 bases removed from V and 2 bases from J, the gap between germline ends came to 11 bases. This chain's CDR3 is CASSFDRGGNQPQHF. The CDR3 DNA follows: TGTGCCAGCAGTTTTGACAGAGGCGGCAATCAGCCCCAGCATTTT.

The rearrangement joins TRBV10-3 to TRBJ2-2, with no clear D. The ends were cut back, 0 bases at V and 4 bases at J, with 9 bases in the middle. The CDR3 covers 15 residues. Germline lookup yields CDR1 ENHRY and CDR2 SYGVKD. CDR3: CAISESSHGTGELFF. CDR3 bases: TGTGCCATCAGTGAGTCGAGTCACGGCACCGGGGAGCTGTTTTTT.

Concerning this clonotype itself: Just one base apart from a much larger clone, this may be a read error. The chain joins TRBV9 to TRBJ2-7; possibly TRBD1 for D (6 bases). V dropped 5 bases and J dropped 7 bases, with 22 bases sitting between them. The CDR3 consists of 15 residues. Germline V gene sequence: CDR1 SGDLS, CDR2 YYNGEE. This CDR3 reads CASSPNPGHPTEQYF. In DNA form, the CDR3 reads TGTGCCAGCAGTCCGAACCCGGGACACCCAACGGAGCAGTACTTC.

V and J are TRBV5-1 and TRBJ2-1; TRBD2 might be the D (6 bases). The V and J ends lost 0 bases and 0 bases respectively, with 19 bases between them. The CDR3 length is 19 residues. Germline V gene data show CDR1 as SGHRS and CDR2 as YFSETQ. The CDR3 region has the DNA TGCGCCAGCAGCTTGGTTAGGGAGGATAGCGGAAGCTCCTACAATGAGCAGTTCTTC. It translates to CASSLVREDSGSSYNEQFF.

This clonotype was observed at least ten times. J is TRBJ1-2 and V is TRBV30; D unclear. V was shortened by 2 bases and J by 8 bases, with 9 bases between the two germline ends. The length of the CDR3 is 11 residues. CDR1 and CDR2 from the germline V gene are GTSNPN and SVGIG (reference sequence). The CDR3 DNA reads as TGTGCCTGGAGTCAAGCTAGCGGCTACACCTTC. Translating gives CAWSQASGYTF.

This clonotype appeared a few times. The V and J genes are TRBV29-1 and TRBJ1-2; no definite D call. The ends were cut back, 6 bases at V and 4 bases at J, with 12 bases in the middle. Germline assignment: CDR1 SQVTM and CDR2 ANQGSEA. CDR3 length: 12 amino acids. CDR3 in amino acids: CSVWLAVYGYTF. The DNA of the CDR3 is TGCAGCGTGTGGTTGGCTGTCTATGGCTACACCTTC. Complete variable domain (other parts from reference TRBV29-1 and TRBJ1-2): SAVISQKPSRDICQRGTSLTIQCQVDSQVTMMFWYRQQPGQSLTLIATANQGSEATYESGFVIDKFPISRPNLTFSTLTVSNMSPEDSSIYLCSVWLAVYGYTFGSGTRLTVV.